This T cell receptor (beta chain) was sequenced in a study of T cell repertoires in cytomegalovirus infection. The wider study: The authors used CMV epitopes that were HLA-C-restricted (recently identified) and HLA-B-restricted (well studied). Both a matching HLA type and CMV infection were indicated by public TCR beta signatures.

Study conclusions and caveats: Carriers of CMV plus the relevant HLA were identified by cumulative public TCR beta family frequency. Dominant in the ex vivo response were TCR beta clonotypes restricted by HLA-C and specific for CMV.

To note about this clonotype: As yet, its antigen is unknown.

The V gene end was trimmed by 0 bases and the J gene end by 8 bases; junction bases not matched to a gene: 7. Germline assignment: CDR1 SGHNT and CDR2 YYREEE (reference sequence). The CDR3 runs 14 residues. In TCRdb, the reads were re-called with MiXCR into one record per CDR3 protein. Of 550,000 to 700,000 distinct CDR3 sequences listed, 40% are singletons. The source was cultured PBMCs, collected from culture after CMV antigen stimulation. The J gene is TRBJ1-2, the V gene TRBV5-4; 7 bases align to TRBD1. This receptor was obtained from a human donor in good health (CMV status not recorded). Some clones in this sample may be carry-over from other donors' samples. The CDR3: CASSLVRTGDGYTF. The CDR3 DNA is TGTGCCAGCAGCTTGGTGCGGACAGGTGACGGCTACACCTTC.